The subject of this entry is one T cell receptor (beta chain). This clone was seen a handful of times. The antigen this receptor binds is unknown. No qualities accompany the bases; no much larger clone lies one base away. V trim: 3 bases; J trim: 1 base; unmatched bases: 6. Reading the germline V gene gives CDR1 SGHTA and CDR2 FQGNSA. The cysteine opens and the phenylalanine closes a CDR3 of 17 amino acids. The only DNA kept is the CDR3, 51 bases in frame from the first base. The sample originates from a study of blood T cell repertoires in COVID-19 (dated by TCRdb to about 2020). For the study in its entirety: Collaborator samples came from the United States, Italy and Spain and covered acute and convalescent phases of COVID-19. The samples were drawn from the first 160 participants of the ongoing ImmuneRACE study and from about 1,200 subjects provided by 6 global collaborators. The prospective study material was composed of cDNA or gDNA derived from T cells, B-cell-depleted T cells, or PBMCs. The sample metadata nearly always contained a de-identified subject ID, COVID-19 status, age in years and sex. A freely available public database, intended as a resource for researchers studying the immune response to SARS-CoV-2, is where the repertoires were released. Subjects who had been exposed to COVID-19, were actively infected with it, or had recovered from it provided the deeply sampled blood TCRbeta repertoires that made up the dataset. Where HLA class I and class II types were available, the types were taken from metadata supplied by the sample provider, not from assay-based typing. The paper's findings and limits, for the study overall: Clinical and demographic metadata were provided uncurated, with the amount varying by source and participant.

A second Seattle source provided samples from volunteer blood donors who had recovered from COVID-19. The collaborating institutions used their own protocols to collect whole blood in K2EDTA tubes. For TCRbeta analysis, collaborators shipped samples as frozen whole blood, isolated PBMCs, or DNA extracted from either of those sample types. TCRbeta CDR3 regions were amplified from genomic DNA using the immunoSEQ Assay, a bias-controlled multiplex PCR. The authors' pipeline ran thus. The number of nucleated cells in each sample was estimated by amplification of reference gene primers within the assay. To quantify the absolute abundance of each unique TCRbeta CDR3 rearrangement, sequence reads were collapsed and filtered. For each sample, productive Simpson clonality was calculated as the square root of Simpson's diversity index over productive rearrangements. TCRdb took this table from immuneACCESS and kept in-frame rearrangements with V and J called. Such tables lack part of the clones; where checked against another copy, unresolved V genes explain under half of the gap, and the rest is unexplained. The DNA gave D and trimming, while V, J and clone size come from that table. Present in this sample are some 250,000 clones, about 86% of which were seen just once. 3% of the sample is in the top ten clones.

Sequenced: peripheral blood. The rearrangement combines TRBV7-2 with TRBJ2-7, and 13 junctional nucleotides match TRBD2. The source of this sequence is a woman aged 25 to 45 who had recovered from COVID-19. This receptor carries the CDR3 CASSLTSGGYLSYEQYF. The DNA sequence is TGTGCCAGCAGCTTGACTAGCGGGGGGTACCTTTCCTACGAGCAGTACTTC.